Listed here are 9 T cell receptor beta chains from one sample, sequenced in a study of T cell changes during pregnancy in multiple sclerosis. Sequencing used immunoSEQ multiplex PCR; TCRdb keeps in-frame clones, though not all of them. The sample holds around 55,000 clones, just over 90% seen once. This specimen was CD8+ T cells from peripheral blood mononuclear cells, taken in the second trimester of pregnancy. The source is a female donor with multiple sclerosis, enrolled in a pregnancy study.

The CDR3 here is CASSLLASGGLAYEQYF. The CDR3 region has the DNA TGTGCCAGCAGCTTGCTGGCTAGCGGGGGGCTTGCCTACGAGCAGTACTTC. The rearrangement uses TRBV5-4 and TRBJ2-7, with 11 positions matching TRBD2. CDR3 length: 17 amino acids. Per the germline V gene, CDR1 is SGHNT and CDR2 is YYREEE (reference sequence). With V trimmed by 1 base and J by 2 bases, 8 bases remained unmatched.

The chain is built from TRBV2 and TRBJ1-2, with D possibly TRBD1 on 5 matching bases. CDR3 length equals 11 residues. The germline CDR1 and CDR2 sequences are SNHLY and FYNNEI. V was pared by 6 bases and J by 5 bases, with 7 bases between. The CDR3 sequence: CASRAGYGYTF. The CDR3 nucleotides read TGTGCCAGCAGGGCAGGGTATGGCTACACCTTC.

About this clone itself: The same CDR3 also results from other DNA sequences found in this sample. The CDR3 coding sequence is TGTGCCAGCAGCGTGGGGACAGGAGAGACCCAGTACTTC. This codes for CASSVGTGETQYF. The chain recombines TRBV9 with TRBJ2-5; TRBD1 agrees at 8 bases. Trimming took 2 bases from V and 4 from J; bases not matched to a gene: 1. The CDR3 has 13 amino acids. CDR1 and CDR2 (germline): SGDLS, YYNGEE.

V and J are TRBV5-1 and TRBJ2-2; 13 bases are a match to TRBD2. The V gene end was trimmed by 4 bases and the J gene end by 5 bases; junction bases not matched to a gene: 14. CDR1 is SGHRS, CDR2 YFSETQ, per germline. This CDR3 has 19 amino acids. The CDR3 coding sequence is TGCGCCAGCAGCCTAAGGGGACTAGCGGGGTCGGTGGATACCGGGGAGCTGTTTTTT. It codes for CASSLRGLAGSVDTGELFF.

V and J are TRBV27 and TRBJ1-2; D call uncertain. Trimming took off 5 bases at V and 7 bases at J, with 14 bases between the two ends. Germline CDR1 MNHEY, CDR2 SMNVEV (reference sequence). The CDR3 consists of 13 residues. The CDR3: CASSPTSNRGYTF. As DNA, the CDR3 is TGTGCCAGCAGTCCCACCTCTAACCGTGGCTACACCTTC.

The chain is built from TRBV7-8 and TRBJ2-7; 10 positions match TRBD1. The CDR3 length is 18 residues. In germline, CDR1 is SGHVS, CDR2 FQNEAQ. J gave up 3 bases and V 0 bases, and 11 bases lay outside the gene matches. The CDR3 DNA reads as TGTGCCAGCAGCTTAGCGGGGACAGGGGCGCTCGAGGGCTACGAGCAGTACTTC. Its protein product is CASSLAGTGALEGYEQYF.

The chain recombines TRBV27 with TRBJ1-3; tentatively, D is TRBD1 (5 bases). V lost 0 bases and J lost 2, with 8 bases in between. The germline gives CDR1 MNHEY, CDR2 SMNVEV (reference sequence). The CDR3 length is 15 residues. CDR3 sequence reads: CASSLSPGAGNTIYF. In DNA, the CDR3 is TGTGCCAGCAGTTTATCGCCGGGGGCTGGAAACACCATATATTTT.

The rearrangement uses TRBV11-1 and TRBJ1-1; D not resolved. V lost 6 bases, J lost 0 bases, and 14 bases lay in between. The CDR3 covers 15 residues. Germline CDR1 reads SGHAT; CDR2 reads FQDESV (reference sequence). As DNA, the CDR3 is TGTGCCAGCAGGCAAGGCGGTAACTTGAACACTGAAGCTTTCTTT. Its protein is CASRQGGNLNTEAFF.

V is TRBV7-9 and J is TRBJ2-2; a weak D match, TRBD2 (5 bases). The CDR3 covers 15 residues. The germline V and J ends were trimmed by 7 bases and 0 bases, with 12 bases remaining between them. Germline values: CDR1 SEHNR, CDR2 FQNEAQ (reference sequence). CDR3 nucleotides: TGTGCCAGCAATTTAGCGCGGGCGAACACCGGGGAGCTGTTTTTT. This sequence encodes CASNLARANTGELFF. The full variable domain, rest sourced from reference TRBV7-9 and TRBJ2-2, is DTGVSQNPRHKITKRGQNVTFRCDPISEHNRLYWYRQTLGQGPEFLTYFQNEAQLEKSRLLSDRFSAERPKGSFSTLEIQRTEQGDSAMYLCASNLARANTGELFFGEGSRLTVL.